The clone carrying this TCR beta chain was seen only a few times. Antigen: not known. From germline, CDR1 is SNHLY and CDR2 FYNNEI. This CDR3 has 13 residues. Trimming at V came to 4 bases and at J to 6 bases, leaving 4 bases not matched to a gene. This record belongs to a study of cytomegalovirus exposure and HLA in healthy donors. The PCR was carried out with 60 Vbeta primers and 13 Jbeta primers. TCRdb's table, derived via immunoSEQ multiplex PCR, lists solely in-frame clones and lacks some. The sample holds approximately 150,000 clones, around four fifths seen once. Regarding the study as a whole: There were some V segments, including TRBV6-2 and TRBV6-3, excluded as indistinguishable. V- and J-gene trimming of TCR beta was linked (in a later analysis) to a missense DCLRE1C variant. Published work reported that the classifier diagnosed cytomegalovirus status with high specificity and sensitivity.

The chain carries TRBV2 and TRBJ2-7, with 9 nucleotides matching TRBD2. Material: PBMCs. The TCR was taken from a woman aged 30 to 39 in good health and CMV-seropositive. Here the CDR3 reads CASSGGSGGEQYF. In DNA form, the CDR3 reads TGTGCCAGCAGTGGGGGTAGCGGGGGCGAGCAGTACTTC.